This record covers a single TCR beta chain. The antigen remains undetermined. The CDR3 runs to 13 residues. After removal of 8 bases from V and 1 base from J, the junction contained 4 bases not matched to a gene. The V gene's germline CDR1 is SNHLY and CDR2 FYNNEI. The source of the sample is a study of cytomegalovirus exposure and HLA in healthy donors. For the study at large: In a later analysis, it was reported that the 120 or so validation repertoires had been produced on the same platform as the 500 to 750 repertoires belonging to the first cohort. Study-level results: There were some public TCRs occurring in many donors, but most TCR sequences were rare. Investigators reported 150 to 200 TCR beta chains as tied to cytomegalovirus.

TCRdb's copy holds only in-frame clones and misses some; the assay was immunoSEQ multiplex PCR. The data show roughly 150,000 clones, approximately 86% seen once. This clonotype was obtained from a woman aged 18 to 35 in good health and CMV-seronegative. The chain couples TRBV2 to TRBJ1-1, with 7 bases matching TRBD1. The specimen sequenced was PBMCs. CDR3 protein: CASLTGPNTEAFF. In DNA form, the CDR3 reads TGTGCCAGCCTGACAGGGCCGAACACTGAAGCTTTCTTT.